This paragraph reports one T cell receptor beta chain. What it recognizes is unknown. The data stem from a study of beta chain features in type 1 diabetes. Regarding the study as a whole: At VDJ recombination sites, type 1 diabetes patients had fewer insertions and more deleted nucleotides. A moderate, significant TCRB CDR3 shortening appeared in type 1 diabetes across four CD4+ subsets. Sampled from patients, naive, central memory and Treg TCRB repertoires appeared more similar than those sampled from healthy donors.

The length of the CDR3 is 13 residues. Germline V CDR1 and CDR2: SGHRS, YFSETQ. Trimming removed 4 bases at V and 2 bases at J, with 10 bases between. Sorting that relied on CD45RO/CCR7/CD25/CD127/CD95/CD27 yielded CD4+ naive, central memory, regulatory and stem cell-like memory cells. Reverse transcription of all isolated RNA meant that expressed TCRB transcripts were sequenced. Using immunoSEQ multiplex PCR, the repertoire was profiled, and TCRdb retains in-frame clones only, with some absent. Of 450,000 to 600,000 clones detected, roughly 30% appear once; the ten largest clones hold about 0.06%. The sample comprised naive CD4+ T cells from blood. The V and J genes are TRBV5-1 and TRBJ2-7; no clear D gene. The source is a man aged 18 to 35 in good health. CDR3 sequence (DNA): TGCGCCAGCAGCAACCCCCCCACCTACGAGCAGTACTTC. Its protein product is CASSNPPTYEQYF.